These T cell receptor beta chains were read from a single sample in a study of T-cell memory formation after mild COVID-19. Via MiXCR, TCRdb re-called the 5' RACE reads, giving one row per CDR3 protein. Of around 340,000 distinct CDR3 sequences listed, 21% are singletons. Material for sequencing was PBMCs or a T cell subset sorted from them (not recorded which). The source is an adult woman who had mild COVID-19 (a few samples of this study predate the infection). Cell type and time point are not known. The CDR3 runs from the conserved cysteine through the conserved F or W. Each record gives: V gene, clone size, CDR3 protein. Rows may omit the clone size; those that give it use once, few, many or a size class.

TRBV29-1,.,CSVEASSYEQYF
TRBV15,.,CATSDKGGGAADTQYF
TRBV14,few,CASSQEWGPRELFF
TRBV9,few,CASSVATGGGTDTQYF
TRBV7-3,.,CASSLMGGPDTEAFF
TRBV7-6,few,CASSSSGGSGVFSYNEQFF
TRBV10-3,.,CAISEATTGNGYTF
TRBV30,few,CAWNSGYEQYF
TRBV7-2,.,CASSVRQGDVTQYF
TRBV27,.,CASSLLAGVSYYEQYF
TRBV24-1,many,CATSDRSGGVFNEQFF
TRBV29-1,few,CSVRGAGIYEQYF
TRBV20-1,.,CSASGRLQGRQETQYF
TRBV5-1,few,CASSLDRPEPTQYF
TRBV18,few,CASSRTIEGEQFF
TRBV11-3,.,CASSLGRGMNTGELFF
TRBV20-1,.,CSANIARVYGTEAFF
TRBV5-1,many,CASSFGGSNEKLFF
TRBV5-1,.,CASSPVRRGNEQYF
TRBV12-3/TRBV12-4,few,CASSLGGRAINTDTQYF
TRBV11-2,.,CASSLEVRTEAFF
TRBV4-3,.,CASSQVAGDPSSYEQYF
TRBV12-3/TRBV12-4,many,CASSLEARSGNTIYF
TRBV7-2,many,CASSSNPQGEQYF
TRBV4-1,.,CASSQSSPSGGHTDTQYF
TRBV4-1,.,CASSQQGARLETQYF
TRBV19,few,CASSIGGQGDEKLFF
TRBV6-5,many,CASSRLAVSYNEQFF
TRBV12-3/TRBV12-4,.,CASSFGDTEAFF
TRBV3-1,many,CASSQAGAHNEQFF
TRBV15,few,CATSRDGTTREVETQYF
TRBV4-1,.,CASSQLNRPGLSLEKLFF
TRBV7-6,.,CASSPDGRLDYEQYF
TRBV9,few,CASSVGGPGEQYF
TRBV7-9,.,CAGSESGVAKNIQYF
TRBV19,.,CASSIGAGNEQFF
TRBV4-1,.,CASSPDRGSTQYF
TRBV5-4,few,CASSSRGVTTYNEQFF
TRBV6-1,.,CASSEEGGGKVRAFF
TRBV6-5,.,CASSYLENYGYTF
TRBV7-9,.,CASSPQVLGDGYTF
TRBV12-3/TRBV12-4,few,CASSTGTVQALHF
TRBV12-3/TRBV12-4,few,CASRPPGSQNEQFF
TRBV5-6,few,CASSYRGAETQYF
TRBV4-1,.,CASRAPGQGNQPQHF
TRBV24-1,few,CATSRSDSNQPQHF
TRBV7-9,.,CASSSDRGSSYNSPLHF
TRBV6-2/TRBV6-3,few,CASSPHSTGDEKLFF
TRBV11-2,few,CASSLVILAGAAGSYNEQFF
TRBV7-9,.,CASSLAGTGLNTEAFF
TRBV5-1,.,CASSLVGGANVLTF
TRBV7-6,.,CASSFSGRGHEDTQYF
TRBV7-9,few,CASSQGHGNEKLFF
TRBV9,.,CASSAGTSGSSTDTQYF